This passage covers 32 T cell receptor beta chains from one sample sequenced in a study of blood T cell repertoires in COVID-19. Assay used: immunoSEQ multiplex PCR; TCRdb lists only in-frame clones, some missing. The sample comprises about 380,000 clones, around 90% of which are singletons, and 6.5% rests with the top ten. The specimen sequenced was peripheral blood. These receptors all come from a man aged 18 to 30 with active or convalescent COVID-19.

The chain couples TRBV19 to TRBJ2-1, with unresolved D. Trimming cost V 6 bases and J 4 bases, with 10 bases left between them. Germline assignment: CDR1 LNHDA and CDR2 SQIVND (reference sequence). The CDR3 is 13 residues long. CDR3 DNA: TGTGCCAGTAGCCGAGGTTTGTACAATGAGCAGTTCTTC. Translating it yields CASSRGLYNEQFF.

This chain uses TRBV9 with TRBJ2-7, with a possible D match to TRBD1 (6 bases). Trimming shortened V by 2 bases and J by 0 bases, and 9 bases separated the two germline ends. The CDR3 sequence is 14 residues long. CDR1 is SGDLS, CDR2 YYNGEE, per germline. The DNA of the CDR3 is TGTGCCAGCAGCGTGGGGGCTCGCTCCTACGAGCAGTACTTC. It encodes CASSVGARSYEQYF. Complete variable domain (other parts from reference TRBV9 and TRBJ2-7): DSGVTQTPKHLITATGQRVTLRCSPRSGDLSVYWYQQSLDQGLQFLIQYYNGEERAKGNILERFSAQQFPDLHSELNLSSLELGDSALYFCASSVGARSYEQYFGPGTRLTVT.

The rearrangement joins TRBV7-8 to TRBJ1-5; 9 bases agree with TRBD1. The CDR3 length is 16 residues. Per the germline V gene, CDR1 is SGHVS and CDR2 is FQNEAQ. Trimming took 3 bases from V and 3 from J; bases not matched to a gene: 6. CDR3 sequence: CASSFLGDRDNQPQHF. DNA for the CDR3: TGTGCCAGCAGCTTCTTAGGGGACAGGGACAATCAGCCCCAGCATTTT.

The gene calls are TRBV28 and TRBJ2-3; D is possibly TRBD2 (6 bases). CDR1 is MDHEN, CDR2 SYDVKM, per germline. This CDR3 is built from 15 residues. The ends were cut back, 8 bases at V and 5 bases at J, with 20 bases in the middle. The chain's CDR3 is CASEGPEGRVDTQYF. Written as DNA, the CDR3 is TGTGCCAGCGAGGGACCGGAGGGCCGGGTAGATACGCAGTATTTT.

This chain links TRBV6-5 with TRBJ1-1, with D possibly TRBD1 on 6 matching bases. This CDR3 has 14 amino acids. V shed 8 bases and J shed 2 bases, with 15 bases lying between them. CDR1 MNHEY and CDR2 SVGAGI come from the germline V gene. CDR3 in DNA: TGTGCCAGCGGTCGACAGGCCTCTAACACTGAAGCTTTCTTT. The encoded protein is CASGRQASNTEAFF.

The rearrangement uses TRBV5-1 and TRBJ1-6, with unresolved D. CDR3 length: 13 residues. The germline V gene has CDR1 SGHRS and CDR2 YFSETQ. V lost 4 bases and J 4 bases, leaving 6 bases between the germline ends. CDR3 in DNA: TGCGCCAGCAGCGCCCAGTATAATTCACCCCTCCACTTT. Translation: CASSAQYNSPLHF.

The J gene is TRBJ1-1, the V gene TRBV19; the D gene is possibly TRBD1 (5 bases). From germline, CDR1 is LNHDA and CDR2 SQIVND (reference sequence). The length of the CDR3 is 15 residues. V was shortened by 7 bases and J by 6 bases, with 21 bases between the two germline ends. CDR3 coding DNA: TGTGCCAGTATATCGGGTATGGGGGGAAGGCCTGAAGCTTTCTTT. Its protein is CASISGMGGRPEAFF.

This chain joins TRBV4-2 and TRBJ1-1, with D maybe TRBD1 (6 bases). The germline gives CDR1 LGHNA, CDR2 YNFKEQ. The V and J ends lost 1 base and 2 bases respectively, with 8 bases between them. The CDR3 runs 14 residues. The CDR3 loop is CASSQGDTNTEAFF. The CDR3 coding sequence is TGTGCCAGCAGCCAAGGGGACACCAACACTGAAGCTTTCTTT.

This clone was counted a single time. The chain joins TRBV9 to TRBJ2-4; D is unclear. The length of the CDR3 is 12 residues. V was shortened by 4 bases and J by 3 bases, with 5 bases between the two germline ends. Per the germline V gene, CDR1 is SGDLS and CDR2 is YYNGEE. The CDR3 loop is CASSPLKNIQYF. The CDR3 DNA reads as TGTGCCAGCAGCCCACTCAAAAACATTCAGTACTTC.

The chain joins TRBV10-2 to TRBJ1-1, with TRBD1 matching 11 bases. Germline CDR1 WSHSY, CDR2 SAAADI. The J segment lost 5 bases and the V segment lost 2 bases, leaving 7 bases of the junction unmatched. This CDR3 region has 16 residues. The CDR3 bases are TGCGCCAGCAGTGAGGTCAGGACAGGGGGCTGGACTGAAGCTTTCTTT. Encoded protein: CASSEVRTGGWTEAFF.

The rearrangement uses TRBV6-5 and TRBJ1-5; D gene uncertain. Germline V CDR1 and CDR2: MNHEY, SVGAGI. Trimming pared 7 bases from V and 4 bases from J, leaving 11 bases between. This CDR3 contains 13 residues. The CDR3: CASTERGNQPQHF. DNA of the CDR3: TGTGCCAGCACCGAGCGGGGAAATCAGCCCCAGCATTTT.

The CDR3 loop reads CASSVTSGAARQYF. CDR3 DNA: TGTGCCAGCAGCGTAACTAGCGGGGCCGCCAGGCAGTATTTT. This chain links TRBV6-5 with TRBJ2-3; 10 bases fit TRBD2. V lost 6 bases to trimming and J lost 11 bases; unmatched junction nucleotides: 11. Germline V lookup: CDR1 MNHEY, CDR2 SVGAGI. The CDR3 length is 14 residues.

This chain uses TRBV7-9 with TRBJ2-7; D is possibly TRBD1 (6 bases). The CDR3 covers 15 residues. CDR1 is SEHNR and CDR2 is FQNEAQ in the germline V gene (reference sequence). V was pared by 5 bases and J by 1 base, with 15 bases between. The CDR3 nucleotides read TGTGCCAGCAGCCAGGGACACCCGGAATCCTACGAGCAGTACTTC. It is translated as CASSQGHPESYEQYF.

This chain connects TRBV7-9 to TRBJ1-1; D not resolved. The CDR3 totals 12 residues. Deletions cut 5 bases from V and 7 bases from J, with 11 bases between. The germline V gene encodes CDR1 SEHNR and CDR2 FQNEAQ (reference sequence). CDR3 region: CASSPSDVEAFF. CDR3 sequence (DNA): TGTGCCAGCAGCCCTAGCGACGTTGAAGCTTTCTTT.

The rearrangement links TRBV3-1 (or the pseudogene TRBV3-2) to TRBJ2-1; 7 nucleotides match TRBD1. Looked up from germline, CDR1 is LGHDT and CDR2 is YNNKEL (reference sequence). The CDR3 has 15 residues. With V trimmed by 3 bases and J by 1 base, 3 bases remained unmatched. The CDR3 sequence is CASSHYRGSYNEQFF. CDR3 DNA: TGTGCCAGCAGCCACTACAGGGGATCCTACAATGAGCAGTTCTTC.

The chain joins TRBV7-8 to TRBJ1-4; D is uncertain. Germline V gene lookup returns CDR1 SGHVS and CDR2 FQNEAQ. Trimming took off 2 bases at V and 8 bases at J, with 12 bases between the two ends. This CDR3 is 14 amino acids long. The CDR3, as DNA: TGTGCCAGCAGCTTATTAGTCCCCTGGGAAAAACTGTTTTTT. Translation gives CASSLLVPWEKLFF.

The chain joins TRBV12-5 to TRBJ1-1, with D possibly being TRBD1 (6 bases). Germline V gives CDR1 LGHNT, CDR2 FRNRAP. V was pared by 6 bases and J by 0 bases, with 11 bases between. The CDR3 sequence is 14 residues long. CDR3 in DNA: TGTGCTAGTGGGACCGACAGGCTGAACACTGAAGCTTTCTTT. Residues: CASGTDRLNTEAFF. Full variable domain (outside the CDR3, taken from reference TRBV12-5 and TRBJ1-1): DARVTQTPRHKVTEMGQEVTMRCQPILGHNTVFWYRQTMMQGLELLAYFRNRAPLDDSGMPKDRFSAEMPDATLATLKIQPSEPRDSAVYFCASGTDRLNTEAFFGQGTRLTVV.

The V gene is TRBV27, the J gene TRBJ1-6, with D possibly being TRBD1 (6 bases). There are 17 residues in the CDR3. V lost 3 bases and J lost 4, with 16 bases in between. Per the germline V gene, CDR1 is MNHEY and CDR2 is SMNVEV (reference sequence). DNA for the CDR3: TGTGCCAGCAGTTTTTTACCAGGGGAACTTTATAATTCACCCCTCCACTTT. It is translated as CASSFLPGELYNSPLHF.

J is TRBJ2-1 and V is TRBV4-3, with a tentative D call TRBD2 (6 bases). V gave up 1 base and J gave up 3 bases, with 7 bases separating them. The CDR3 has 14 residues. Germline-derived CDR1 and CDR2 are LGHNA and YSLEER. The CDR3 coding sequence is TGCGCCAGCAGCCAAGGGGGGGTCTACAATGAGCAGTTCTTC. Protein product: CASSQGGVYNEQFF.

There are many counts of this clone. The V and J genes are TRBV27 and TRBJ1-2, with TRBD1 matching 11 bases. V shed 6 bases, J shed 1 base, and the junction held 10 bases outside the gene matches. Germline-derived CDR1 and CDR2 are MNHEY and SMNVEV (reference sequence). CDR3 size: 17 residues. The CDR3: CASSVRDRGILNYGYTF. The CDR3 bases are TGTGCCAGCAGCGTCCGGGACAGGGGGATTCTTAACTATGGCTACACCTTC.

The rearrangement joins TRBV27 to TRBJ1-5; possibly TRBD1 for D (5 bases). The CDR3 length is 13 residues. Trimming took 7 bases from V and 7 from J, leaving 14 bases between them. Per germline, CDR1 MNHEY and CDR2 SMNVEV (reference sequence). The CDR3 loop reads CASKIRQPQPQHF. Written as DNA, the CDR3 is TGTGCCAGCAAAATTAGACAGCCCCAGCCCCAGCATTTT.

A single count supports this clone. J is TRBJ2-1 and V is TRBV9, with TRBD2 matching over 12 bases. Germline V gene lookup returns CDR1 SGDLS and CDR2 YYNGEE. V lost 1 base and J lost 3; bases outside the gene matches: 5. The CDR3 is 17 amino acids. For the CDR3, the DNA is TGTGCCAGCAGCGTAATGGGGACTAGCGGGTTCTACAATGAGCAGTTCTTC. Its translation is CASSVMGTSGFYNEQFF.

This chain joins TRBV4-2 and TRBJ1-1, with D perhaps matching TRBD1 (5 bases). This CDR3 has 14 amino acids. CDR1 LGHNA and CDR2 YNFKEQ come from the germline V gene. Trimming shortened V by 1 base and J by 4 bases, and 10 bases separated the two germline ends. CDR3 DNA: TGTGCCAGCAGCCAAGTGACAGACTTCACTGAAGCTTTCTTT. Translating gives CASSQVTDFTEAFF.

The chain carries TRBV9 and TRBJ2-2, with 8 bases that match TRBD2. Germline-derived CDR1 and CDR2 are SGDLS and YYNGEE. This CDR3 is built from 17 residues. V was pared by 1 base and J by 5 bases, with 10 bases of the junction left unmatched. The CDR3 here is CASSVTDSGDVTGELFF. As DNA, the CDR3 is TGTGCCAGCAGCGTAACAGATAGCGGGGATGTTACCGGGGAGCTGTTTTTT. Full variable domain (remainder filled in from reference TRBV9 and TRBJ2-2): DSGVTQTPKHLITATGQRVTLRCSPRSGDLSVYWYQQSLDQGLQFLIQYYNGEERAKGNILERFSAQQFPDLHSELNLSSLELGDSALYFCASSVTDSGDVTGELFFGEGSRLTVL.

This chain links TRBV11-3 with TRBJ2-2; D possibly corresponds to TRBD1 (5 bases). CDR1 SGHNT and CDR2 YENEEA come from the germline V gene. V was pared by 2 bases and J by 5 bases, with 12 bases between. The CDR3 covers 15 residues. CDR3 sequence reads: CASSLQGAITGELFF. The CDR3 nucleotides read TGTGCCAGCAGCTTACAGGGCGCGATTACCGGGGAGCTGTTTTTT.

This chain's CDR3 is CASSIRYRENTEAFF. CDR3 coding DNA: TGTGCCAGTAGTATTCGCTACAGGGAGAACACTGAAGCTTTCTTT. The J gene is TRBJ1-1, the V gene TRBV19; D possibly corresponds to TRBD1 (6 bases). The germline V gene encodes CDR1 LNHDA and CDR2 SQIVND (reference sequence). V lost 3 bases and J 1 base, leaving 12 bases between the germline ends. CDR3 length equals 15 residues.

CDR3 DNA: TGTGCCAGCACCGCGGGGGGCGGGCCGTACGAGCAGTACTTC. Amino acids: CASTAGGGPYEQYF. The chain employs TRBV21-1 and TRBJ2-7; TRBD2, the table's D call, lacks a check against the DNA. TRBV21-1 is marked as a pseudogene. The CDR3 extends over 14 amino acids.

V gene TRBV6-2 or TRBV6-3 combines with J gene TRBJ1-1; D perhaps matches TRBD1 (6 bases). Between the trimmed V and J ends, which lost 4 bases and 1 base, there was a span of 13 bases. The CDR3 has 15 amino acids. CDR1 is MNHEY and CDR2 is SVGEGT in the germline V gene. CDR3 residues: CASSLYDRTNTEAFF. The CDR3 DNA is TGTGCCAGCAGTTTGTATGACAGGACGAACACTGAAGCTTTCTTT.

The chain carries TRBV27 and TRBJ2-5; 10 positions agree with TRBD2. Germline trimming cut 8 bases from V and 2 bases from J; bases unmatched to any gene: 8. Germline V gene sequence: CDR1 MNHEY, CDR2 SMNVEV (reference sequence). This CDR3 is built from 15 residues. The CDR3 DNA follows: TGTGCCAGCCGTACCCTACTAGCGGGACAAGAGACCCAGTACTTC. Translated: CASRTLLAGQETQYF.

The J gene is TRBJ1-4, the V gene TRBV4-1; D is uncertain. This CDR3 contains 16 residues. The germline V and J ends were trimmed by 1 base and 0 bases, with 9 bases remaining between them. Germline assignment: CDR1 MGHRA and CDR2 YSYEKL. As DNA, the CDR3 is TGCGCCAGCAGCCAAGCAAGAGATTCAACTAATGAAAAACTGTTTTTT. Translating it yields CASSQARDSTNEKLFF.

In DNA form, the CDR3 reads TGTGCCAGCAGCGTAGCCGGACATAACACTGAAGCTTTCTTT. This codes for CASSVAGHNTEAFF. The V gene is TRBV9, the J gene TRBJ1-1; D is possibly TRBD1 (5 bases). V was clipped by 0 bases and J by 2 bases, with 8 bases between them. Germline V gives CDR1 SGDLS, CDR2 YYNGEE. There are 14 residues in the CDR3.

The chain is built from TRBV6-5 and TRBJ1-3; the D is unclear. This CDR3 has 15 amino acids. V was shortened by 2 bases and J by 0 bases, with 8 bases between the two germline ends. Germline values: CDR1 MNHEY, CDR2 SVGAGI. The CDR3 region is CASSYGPFSGNTIYF. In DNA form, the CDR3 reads TGTGCCAGCAGTTACGGGCCATTCTCTGGAAACACCATATATTTT.